Here is one T cell receptor beta chain with its context. Its target is not known. The record originates from a study of T cell clonotyping in hematopoietic cell transplantation. Regarding the study as a whole: Higher Inverse Simpson Index values in graft donor and pretransplant recipient predicted broader posttransplant TCR diversity. Cells were unsorted, so CD4 and CD8 contributions were not separated.

The CDR3 runs to 14 residues. Trimming took 4 bases from V and 8 from J, leaving 17 bases between them. Germline CDR1 is SGHTA and CDR2 is FQGTGA. Sequencing used immunoSEQ multiplex PCR; TCRdb keeps in-frame clones, though not all of them. Of 12,000 to 15,000 clones listed, approximately 95% are singletons. The TCR originated in a male patient aged 60-69 years who had an allogeneic stem cell transplant from an unrelated donor, so the T cells may come from the graft donor. Some clones in this sample may be carry-over from other donors' samples. The chain recombines TRBV7-3 with TRBJ1-1; D is undetermined. The starting material was PBMCs, obtained 30 days after allogeneic stem cell transplant. CDR3 region: CASSSPGLYSEAFF. The CDR3 DNA is TGTGCCAGCAGCTCCCCGGGCCTCTATTCGGAAGCTTTCTTT.